These 23 T cell receptor beta chains were sequenced from one sample in a study of blood T cell repertoires in COVID-19. This table comes from immunoSEQ multiplex PCR, and its TCRdb copy is limited to in-frame clones, with some not included. Among under 95,000 clones listed, about 85% were seen once. What was sequenced was peripheral blood. The receptor set was obtained from a woman aged 80 or over with COVID-19, enrolled during active disease.

The rearrangement links TRBV7-2 to TRBJ1-4, with D unresolved. V dropped 5 bases and J dropped 6 bases, with 16 bases sitting between them. This CDR3 has 15 residues. Germline assignment: CDR1 SGHTA and CDR2 FQGNSA. In DNA, the CDR3 is TGTGCCAGCAGCCAGGAGGACCTCCCCTATGAAAAACTGTTTTTT. Translating gives CASSQEDLPYEKLFF.

This clone was found a few times. This rearrangement joins TRBV2 to TRBJ1-2, with D unclear. Between the trimmed V and J ends, which lost 6 bases and 7 bases, there was a span of 18 bases. CDR1 is SNHLY and CDR2 is FYNNEI in the germline V gene. The CDR3 extends over 14 amino acids. The CDR3 loop reads CASSLGGFFGGYTF. Here the CDR3 DNA reads TGTGCCAGCAGCCTAGGAGGATTTTTTGGTGGCTACACCTTC.

The chain carries TRBV18 and TRBJ1-1; D might be TRBD1 (6 bases). Germline loops: CDR1 KGHSH, CDR2 LQKENI. The V and J ends lost 3 bases and 2 bases respectively, with 13 bases between them. The CDR3 sequence is 15 residues long. CDR3 amino acids: CASSPTAGANTEAFF. The CDR3 DNA reads TGTGCCAGCTCACCGACCGCAGGGGCAAACACTGAAGCTTTCTTT.

The chain carries TRBV10-1 and TRBJ2-1; 8 nucleotides agree with TRBD2. This CDR3 region has 18 residues. The trim removed 0 bases at V and 3 bases at J, leaving 10 bases unmatched. Germline lookup yields CDR1 WNHNN and CDR2 SYGVQD (reference sequence). Here the CDR3 reads CASSESVGTRLGYNEQFF. CDR3 nucleotides: TGCGCCAGCAGTGAGTCGGTCGGGACTAGGCTGGGCTACAATGAGCAGTTCTTC.

This chain connects TRBV18 to TRBJ2-2; D might be TRBD1 (5 bases). Germline CDR1 is KGHSH and CDR2 is LQKENI. The V end was cut by 2 bases, the J end by 6 bases, with 16 bases between. This CDR3 has 16 residues. CDR3 coding DNA: TGTGCCAGCTCACCAAAGGGCAGGGTCTACTCCGGGGAGCTGTTTTTT. This encodes CASSPKGRVYSGELFF.

This clone was seen more than once but under ten times. In DNA, the CDR3 is TGCGCCAGCGGATCGGGACTAGCGGGCGCAGGGGAGCTGTTTTTT. Its protein product is CASGSGLAGAGELFF. This chain joins TRBV5-1 and TRBJ2-2, with TRBD2 identical over 12 bases. After removal of 7 bases from V and 8 bases from J, the junction contained 9 bases not matched to a gene. The CDR3 sequence is 15 residues long. CDR1 is SGHRS, CDR2 YFSETQ, per germline.

V usage is TRBV2 and J usage is TRBJ2-3; the D gene is possibly TRBD1 (6 bases). CDR1 is SNHLY, CDR2 FYNNEI, per germline. V shed 6 bases and J shed 1 base, with 11 bases lying between them. The CDR3 spans 14 residues. The chain's CDR3 is CASRLQGGTDTQYF. As DNA, the CDR3 is TGTGCCAGCAGACTACAGGGTGGCACAGATACGCAGTATTTT.

V usage is TRBV18 and J usage is TRBJ2-1; the match to TRBD2 covers 8 bases. Germline lookup yields CDR1 KGHSH and CDR2 LQKENI. The ends lost 3 bases at V and 5 bases at J; junction bases unmatched: 6. This CDR3 is built from 15 residues. The CDR3 nucleotides read TGTGCCAGCTCACCCTACCAACTAGCGGACAATGAGCAGTTCTTC. Protein: CASSPYQLADNEQFF.

This clone was recorded once. V is TRBV15 and J is TRBJ1-2; maybe TRBD1 (6 bases). The CDR3 runs 13 residues. Germline V gives CDR1 LNHNV, CDR2 YYDKDF (reference sequence). V was shortened by 5 bases and J by 2 bases, with 9 bases between the two germline ends. The CDR3 protein is CATSPTGNYGYTF. The CDR3 DNA follows: TGTGCCACCAGCCCAACAGGGAACTATGGCTACACCTTC.

The chain combines TRBV7-6 with TRBJ2-6, with 11 bases lining up with TRBD1. V lost 5 bases, J lost 2 bases, and 8 bases stayed unmatched. This CDR3 contains 18 residues. The V gene's germline CDR1 is SGHVS and CDR2 FNYEAQ. Here the CDR3 DNA reads TGTGCCAGCAGCGAATTTCCGGGACAGGGGGCTGGGGCCAACGTCCTGACTTTC. It translates to CASSEFPGQGAGANVLTF. The full variable domain, with the rest looked up from reference TRBV7-6 and TRBJ2-6, is GAGVSQSPRYKVTKRGQDVALRCDPISGHVSLYWYRQALGQGPEFLTYFNYEAQQDKSGLPNDRFSAERPEGSISTLTIQRTEQRDSAMYRCASSEFPGQGAGANVLTFGAGSRLTVL.

V is TRBV9 and J is TRBJ2-1; 10 bases are shared with TRBD2. Germline V CDR1 and CDR2: SGDLS, YYNGEE. The ends lost 0 bases at V and 10 bases at J; junction bases unmatched: 13. This CDR3 has 17 amino acids. The DNA of the CDR3 is TGTGCCAGCAGCGTAGAAGGGGCTAGCGGGAGAAGGAGGGAGCAGTTCTTC. This translates into CASSVEGASGRRREQFF.

This clone was found a few times. The genes are TRBV4-1 and TRBJ2-7; 11 positions match TRBD2. Looked up from germline, CDR1 is MGHRA and CDR2 is YSYEKL. The CDR3 length is 15 residues. Losses at the gene ends were 1 base for V and 7 bases for J; bases not matched to a gene: 6. CDR3 protein: CASSQGLAGIGEQYF. As DNA, the CDR3 is TGCGCCAGCAGCCAAGGACTAGCGGGGATCGGGGAGCAGTACTTC.

As regards this clone: The same CDR3 is also encoded by other DNA sequences in this sample. This chain joins TRBV19 and TRBJ1-5, with no clear D. From germline, CDR1 is LNHDA and CDR2 SQIVND (reference sequence). CDR3 length equals 14 residues. V was pared by 4 bases and J by 1 base, with 8 bases between. This CDR3 reads CASSTPGSNQPQHF. The CDR3 DNA reads TGTGCCAGTAGTACACCCGGGAGCAATCAGCCCCAGCATTTT.

The chain is built from TRBV5-4 and TRBJ2-1; maybe TRBD2 (5 bases). Germline V gene sequence: CDR1 SGHNT, CDR2 YYREEE (reference sequence). The V end lost 1 base, the J end lost 8 bases, and 10 bases lay between the germline ends. This CDR3 is built from 13 residues. CDR3 region: CASSLPDGDEQFF. The DNA of the CDR3 is TGTGCCAGCAGCTTGCCAGACGGGGATGAGCAGTTCTTC.

The V call is TRBV11-3, the J call TRBJ2-5; tentatively, D is TRBD2 (6 bases). This CDR3 comprises 13 residues. Trimming stripped 5 bases from V and 4 bases from J, with 11 bases between. Germline V gives CDR1 SGHNT, CDR2 YENEEA. The DNA of the CDR3 is TGTGCCAGCAGCCACATGGGGGGAGAGACCCAGTACTTC. This sequence encodes CASSHMGGETQYF. Using reference TRBV11-3 and TRBJ2-5 for the parts outside the CDR3, the full variable domain is EAGVVQSPRYKIIEKKQPVAFWCNPISGHNTLYWYLQNLGQGPELLIRYENEEAVDDSQLPKDRFSAERLKGVDSTLKIQPAELGDSAVYLCASSHMGGETQYFGPGTRLLVL.

The chain combines TRBV11-2 with TRBJ2-3; D unresolved. Germline CDR1 and CDR2: SGHAT and FQNNGV. V was trimmed by 8 bases and J by 4 bases, leaving 10 bases between them. The CDR3 runs 12 residues. CDR3 loop: CASHKSADTQYF. CDR3 nucleotides: TGTGCCAGCCATAAATCGGCAGATACGCAGTATTTT.

The V and J genes are TRBV12-3 or TRBV12-4 and TRBJ1-1; maybe TRBD1 (6 bases). V lost 1 base, J lost 10 bases, and 13 bases lay in between. The CDR3 has 13 residues. The CDR3 loop reads CASSLGQGRGAFF. The CDR3 DNA sequence: TGTGCCAGCAGTTTAGGCCAGGGGCGCGGAGCTTTCTTT.

The V gene is TRBV27, the J gene TRBJ2-7; 13 positions agree with TRBD2. The CDR3 runs 14 residues. With V trimmed by 6 bases and J by 6 bases, 5 bases remained unmatched. Per germline, CDR1 MNHEY and CDR2 SMNVEV (reference sequence). In DNA, the CDR3 is TGTGCCAGCAGGATACTAGCGGGAGGGCTCGAGCAGTACTTC. Amino acid sequence: CASRILAGGLEQYF.

This chain uses TRBV18 with TRBJ2-2; TRBD1 matches at 8 bases. CDR3 length: 17 residues. Trimming took 1 base from V and 7 from J; bases not matched to a gene: 11. Germline V gene sequence: CDR1 KGHSH, CDR2 LQKENI. The CDR3 region has the DNA TGTGCCAGCTCACCACAGCGCGCAGGGGGCATCGGCGGGGAGCTGTTTTTT. It yields the protein CASSPQRAGGIGGELFF.

This clone was detected once. As DNA, the CDR3 is TGCGCCAGCAGAGTAGCGGGTGATTACAATGAGCAGTTCTTC. Translated, it gives CASRVAGDYNEQFF. V gene TRBV5-1 combines with J gene TRBJ2-1; the match to TRBD2 covers 7 bases. The CDR3 is 14 residues long. Germline V lookup: CDR1 SGHRS, CDR2 YFSETQ. V lost 5 bases and J lost 4; bases outside the gene matches: 6.

V usage is TRBV4-3 and J usage is TRBJ2-3, with D perhaps TRBD2 (5 bases). Germline CDR1 LGHNA, CDR2 YSLEER. The ends were cut back, 0 bases at V and 9 bases at J, with 7 bases in the middle. The CDR3 contains 12 residues. The CDR3 DNA sequence: TGCGCCAGCAGCCAAGATCGGGAAACGCAGTATTTT. This sequence encodes CASSQDRETQYF.

This clone came up once. The chain is built from TRBV12-3 or TRBV12-4 and TRBJ1-1; D is unclear. The CDR3 loop spans 13 amino acids. V was trimmed by 6 bases and J by 4 bases, leaving 12 bases between them. The CDR3, as DNA: TGTGCCAGCAGCTTTAGGGAGGCCACTGAAGCTTTCTTT. Encoded protein: CASSFREATEAFF.

The V call is TRBV5-8, the J call TRBJ1-1; 7 nucleotides align to TRBD1. This CDR3 is built from 15 residues. Germline trimming cut 0 bases from V and 1 base from J; bases unmatched to any gene: 3. The germline V gene has CDR1 SGHTS and CDR2 YDEGEE. The DNA of the CDR3 is TGTGCCAGCAGCTTGGTAGGGACAGCGAACACTGAAGCTTTCTTT. Translated: CASSLVGTANTEAFF.